These 26 T cell receptor beta chains originate from one sample sequenced in a study of CD39 and CD103 CD8 tumor-infiltrating T cells. Here immunoSEQ multiplex PCR was the method, and the copy in TCRdb shows in-frame clones only, minus some. The sample has about 15,000 clones; over 80% are singletons. Material for sequencing was CD8+ T cells sorted from blood. Described subset: total memory CD8 T cells (CD45RA-CCR7+/-) from blood or uninvolved lymph node. The receptors originated from a human donor with head and neck squamous cell carcinoma.

This sequence joins TRBV29-1 and TRBJ2-3; possible D gene TRBD2, 5 bases. V lost 2 bases and J 4 bases, leaving 10 bases between the germline ends. The CDR3 totals 13 residues. Germline-derived CDR1 and CDR2 are SQVTM and ANQGSEA. CDR3 sequence reads: CSVELGVADTQYF. The CDR3 DNA reads TGCAGCGTTGAACTCGGGGTGGCAGATACGCAGTATTTT.

V usage is TRBV27 and J usage is TRBJ2-1; 16 positions agree with TRBD2. The CDR3 loop spans 20 amino acids. V shed 4 bases, J shed 0 bases, and the junction held 9 bases outside the gene matches. Per germline, CDR1 MNHEY and CDR2 SMNVEV (reference sequence). Here the CDR3 reads CASSSPGGLAGGPSYNEQFF. Here the CDR3 DNA reads TGTGCCAGCAGTTCTCCAGGGGGACTAGCGGGGGGGCCCTCCTACAATGAGCAGTTCTTC.

V usage is TRBV5-4 and J usage is TRBJ1-1; D not certain. V was trimmed by 2 bases and J by 0 bases, leaving 2 bases between them. The germline CDR1 and CDR2 sequences are SGHNT and YYREEE (reference sequence). This CDR3 spans 12 amino acids. The CDR3 loop is CASSFVNTEAFF. The CDR3 nucleotides are TGTGCCAGCAGCTTTGTGAACACTGAAGCTTTCTTT.

The V and J genes are TRBV2 and TRBJ2-1; 7 bases line up with TRBD1. The CDR3 extends over 13 amino acids. Germline CDR1 is SNHLY and CDR2 is FYNNEI. With V trimmed by 4 bases and J by 7 bases, 4 bases remained unmatched. CDR3 in amino acids: CASSVGTDNEQFF. The CDR3 nucleotides read TGTGCCAGCAGTGTGGGGACAGATAATGAGCAGTTCTTC.

The chain uses TRBV9 and TRBJ1-2; 7 nucleotides line up with TRBD1. This CDR3 comprises 15 residues. Looked up from germline, CDR1 is SGDLS and CDR2 is YYNGEE. Trimming cost V 0 bases and J 3 bases; bases outside gene matches: 5. CDR3 in amino acids: CASSVVTGSDYGYTF. The DNA for the CDR3 is TGTGCCAGCAGCGTAGTGACAGGGTCTGACTATGGCTACACCTTC.

This chain joins TRBV13 and TRBJ2-7; D possibly corresponds to TRBD1 (6 bases). CDR3 length equals 14 residues. The V gene's germline CDR1 is PRHDT and CDR2 FYEKMQ (reference sequence). The V end lost 6 bases, the J end lost 0 bases, and 12 bases lay between the germline ends. CDR3 nucleotides: TGTGCCAGCAGGGACAGACTAAGCTCCTACGAGCAGTACTTC. This sequence encodes CASRDRLSSYEQYF.

This chain connects TRBV6-5 to TRBJ2-5; 8 positions match TRBD2. The V gene end was trimmed by 7 bases and the J gene end by 4 bases; junction bases not matched to a gene: 11. CDR3 length: 15 amino acids. CDR1 is MNHEY, CDR2 SVGAGI, per germline. The CDR3, as DNA: TGTGCCAGCAAAATGACGGGGGGGGCCCCAGAGACCCAGTACTTC. It specifies CASKMTGGAPETQYF.

The chain couples TRBV27 to TRBJ2-3; D possibly corresponds to TRBD2 (5 bases). Germline V gene lookup returns CDR1 MNHEY and CDR2 SMNVEV (reference sequence). Trimming shortened V by 6 bases and J by 1 base, and 11 bases separated the two germline ends. The CDR3 is 14 amino acids. The chain's CDR3 is CASRRLRGTDTQYF. DNA for the CDR3: TGTGCCAGCAGACGTTTGCGGGGCACAGATACGCAGTATTTT.

The rearrangement links TRBV9 to TRBJ2-7; 7 positions agree with TRBD2. There are 16 residues in the CDR3. CDR1 is SGDLS and CDR2 is YYNGEE in the germline V gene. V lost 0 bases and J lost 1; bases outside the gene matches: 7. Here the CDR3 reads CASSVGGGGESYEQYF. Written as DNA, the CDR3 is TGTGCCAGCAGCGTAGGCGGCGGGGGTGAGTCCTACGAGCAGTACTTC.

The rearrangement joins TRBV9 to TRBJ2-2, with D maybe TRBD2 (6 bases). V was trimmed by 5 bases and J by 4 bases, leaving 21 bases between them. The CDR3 covers 17 residues. The germline V gene has CDR1 SGDLS and CDR2 YYNGEE. The CDR3 protein is CASSSPRDSPSTGELFF. DNA of the CDR3: TGTGCCAGCAGTTCACCCCGGGACTCTCCTTCCACCGGGGAGCTGTTTTTT.

The chain combines TRBV28 with TRBJ2-7; no clear D gene. Germline V gene lookup returns CDR1 MDHEN and CDR2 SYDVKM. CDR3 length: 12 residues. V lost 5 bases and J lost 1, with 6 bases in between. CDR3 sequence (DNA): TGTGCCAGCAGTCTTAATTCCTACGAGCAGTACTTC. Amino acids: CASSLNSYEQYF.

The CDR3 DNA sequence: TGTGCCAGTAGGGACAGGGGTGCGAGGGAGACCCAGTACTTC. Translating it yields CASRDRGARETQYF. The rearrangement uses TRBV19 and TRBJ2-5; TRBD1 matches 9 bases. V lost 6 bases and J lost 5; bases outside the gene matches: 7. CDR3 length: 14 amino acids. Looked up from germline, CDR1 is LNHDA and CDR2 is SQIVND (reference sequence). Filled out from reference TRBV19 and TRBJ2-5, the complete variable domain reads DGGITQSPKYLFRKEGQNVTLSCEQNLNHDAMYWYRQDPGQGLRLIYYSQIVNDFQKGDIAEGYSVSREKKESFPLTVTSAQKNPTAFYLCASRDRGARETQYFGPGTRLLVL.

The chain carries TRBV29-1 and TRBJ1-2, with D perhaps TRBD1 (6 bases). Germline CDR1 SQVTM, CDR2 ANQGSEA. V shed 7 bases and J shed 8 bases, with 17 bases lying between them. The CDR3 is 12 residues long. In DNA, the CDR3 is TGCAGCGCACCCTCAGGGGATCGCGGCTACACCTTC. Translated, it gives CSAPSGDRGYTF.

This chain connects TRBV19 to TRBJ1-5; D call uncertain. Germline CDR1 reads LNHDA; CDR2 reads SQIVND (reference sequence). This CDR3 region has 14 residues. Trimming took off 5 bases at V and 0 bases at J, with 8 bases between the two ends. The CDR3 reads CASSPGSSNQPQHF. CDR3 nucleotide sequence: TGTGCCAGTAGTCCCGGGTCTAGCAATCAGCCCCAGCATTTT. Based on the CDR3 plus reference TRBV19 and TRBJ1-5, the full variable domain is DGGITQSPKYLFRKEGQNVTLSCEQNLNHDAMYWYRQDPGQGLRLIYYSQIVNDFQKGDIAEGYSVSREKKESFPLTVTSAQKNPTAFYLCASSPGSSNQPQHFGDGTRLSIL.

This chain uses TRBV6-1 with TRBJ1-2, with TRBD1 as a possible D gene (5 bases). Germline CDR1 MNHNS, CDR2 SASEGT. V was shortened by 2 bases and J by 3 bases, with 13 bases between the two germline ends. The CDR3 totals 15 residues. The CDR3 DNA reads TGTGCCAGCAGTGAAAATCACGGGGGGTACTATGGCTACACCTTC. Protein sequence: CASSENHGGYYGYTF.

As DNA, the CDR3 is TGTGCCAGCAGTTCCAAGACGCTAGCGGCGCAGTTCTTC. Translating gives CASSSKTLAAQFF. This chain links TRBV6-5 with TRBJ2-1; TRBD2 matches 7 bases. The CDR3 loop spans 13 amino acids. The trim removed 4 bases at V and 12 bases at J, leaving 9 bases unmatched. Germline V gene sequence: CDR1 MNHEY, CDR2 SVGAGI.

V usage is TRBV27 and J usage is TRBJ2-7, with D possibly being TRBD1 (5 bases). V gave up 0 bases and J gave up 6 bases, with 9 bases separating them. This CDR3 comprises 13 residues. The germline CDR1 and CDR2 sequences are MNHEY and SMNVEV (reference sequence). This chain's CDR3 is CASSLSRGPEQYF. The DNA for the CDR3 is TGTGCCAGCAGTTTATCTAGGGGTCCCGAGCAGTACTTC.

The V gene is TRBV7-9, the J gene TRBJ1-6; D not resolved. Trimming left V 1 base short and J 9 bases short, with 7 bases between. The CDR3 is 13 amino acids. The germline CDR1 and CDR2 sequences are SEHNR and FQNEAQ (reference sequence). The CDR3 DNA reads TGTGCCAGCAGCTTAGTCTTAGGTTCACCCCTCCACTTT. Its protein product is CASSLVLGSPLHF.

This clone was observed a single time. The chain recombines TRBV5-1 with TRBJ2-3; D is uncertain. This CDR3 is 14 amino acids long. Germline loops: CDR1 SGHRS, CDR2 YFSETQ. Deletions cut 2 bases from V and 2 bases from J, with 9 bases between. The CDR3 loop is CASSLHTYTDTQYF. CDR3 DNA: TGCGCCAGCAGCTTACATACGTACACAGATACGCAGTATTTT.

Written as DNA, the CDR3 is TGCGCCAGCAGCCAAGTCACAGAGGGGACGCAGTATTTT. This codes for CASSQVTEGTQYF. The V call is TRBV4-1, the J call TRBJ2-3; TRBD1 or TRBD2 may be the D gene (5 bases each). The CDR3 has 13 residues. Trimming cost V 1 base and J 9 bases, with 11 bases left between them. Germline CDR1 MGHRA, CDR2 YSYEKL.

The chain recombines TRBV7-9 with TRBJ1-1; a weak D match, TRBD1 (5 bases). V lost 4 bases and J lost 5, with 8 bases in between. Germline V gene lookup returns CDR1 SEHNR and CDR2 FQNEAQ (reference sequence). CDR3 size: 12 residues. CDR3 sequence reads: CASSSGGTEAFF. CDR3 nucleotide sequence: TGTGCCAGCAGCTCCGGGGGGACTGAAGCTTTCTTT. Complete variable domain (other parts from reference TRBV7-9 and TRBJ1-1): DTGVSQNPRHKITKRGQNVTFRCDPISEHNRLYWYRQTLGQGPEFLTYFQNEAQLEKSRLLSDRFSAERPKGSFSTLEIQRTEQGDSAMYLCASSSGGTEAFFGQGTRLTVV.

This clone was detected only a few times. This sequence joins TRBV7-3 and TRBJ1-2, with unresolved D. V was clipped by 3 bases and J by 4 bases, with 15 bases between them. This CDR3 comprises 15 residues. CDR1 is SGHTA and CDR2 is FQGTGA in the germline V gene. CDR3 sequence: CASSFFPGSGYGYTF. In DNA, the CDR3 is TGTGCCAGCAGCTTCTTCCCGGGGTCAGGCTATGGCTACACCTTC.

The chain recombines TRBV13 with TRBJ2-3; D is undetermined. The germline V gene has CDR1 PRHDT and CDR2 FYEKMQ (reference sequence). The CDR3 runs to 12 residues. The ends were cut back, 4 bases at V and 6 bases at J, with 8 bases in the middle. CDR3 nucleotides: TGTGCCAGCAGCTCCCACCCGGATACGCAGTATTTT. Amino acids: CASSSHPDTQYF. The variable domain in full, completed from reference TRBV13 and TRBJ2-3, reads AAGVIQSPRHLIKEKRETATLKCYPIPRHDTVYWYQQGPGQDPQFLISFYEKMQSDKGSIPDRFSAQQFSDYHSELNMSSLELGDSALYFCASSSHPDTQYFGPGTRLTVL.

The gene calls are TRBV6-4 and TRBJ2-1, with a possible D match to TRBD1 (6 bases). Between the trimmed V and J ends, which lost 2 bases and 5 bases, there was a span of 7 bases. The germline V gene has CDR1 MRHNA and CDR2 SNTAGT. The CDR3 is 13 residues long. The CDR3 DNA is TGTGCCAGCAGTGACCGGGACAACAATGAGCAGTTCTTC. It translates to CASSDRDNNEQFF.

The V call is TRBV18, the J call TRBJ1-2; D perhaps matches TRBD1 (5 bases). From germline, CDR1 is KGHSH and CDR2 LQKENI. V lost 3 bases to trimming and J lost 4 bases, with 18 bases between them. The CDR3 is 16 amino acids. The CDR3 nucleotides are TGTGCCAGCTCACCGCCGGTCCGGGTGGGGGTCTATGGCTACACCTTC. Translation: CASSPPVRVGVYGYTF.

V is TRBV19 and J is TRBJ2-1; 7 bases agree with TRBD2. V was clipped by 5 bases and J by 6 bases; unmatched bases: 7. CDR1 and CDR2 (germline): LNHDA, SQIVND (reference sequence). The CDR3 covers 14 residues. The CDR3 region has the DNA TGTGCCAGTAGTTGGGGGGGGGATTCCAATGAGCAGTTCTTC. This codes for CASSWGGDSNEQFF.